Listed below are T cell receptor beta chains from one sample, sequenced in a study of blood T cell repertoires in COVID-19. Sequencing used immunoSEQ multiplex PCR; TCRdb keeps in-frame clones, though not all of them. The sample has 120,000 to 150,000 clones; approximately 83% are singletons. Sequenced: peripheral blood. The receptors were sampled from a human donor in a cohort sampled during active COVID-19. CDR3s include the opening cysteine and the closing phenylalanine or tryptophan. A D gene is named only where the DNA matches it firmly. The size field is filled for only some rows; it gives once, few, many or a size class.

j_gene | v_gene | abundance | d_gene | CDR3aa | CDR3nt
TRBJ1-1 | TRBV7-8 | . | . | CASSFAGGSGTEAFF | TGTGCCAGCAGCTTCGCGGGGGGGTCGGGCACTGAAGCTTTCTTT
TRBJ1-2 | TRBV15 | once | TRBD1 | CATSRGQGRTVDYGYTF | TGTGCCACCAGCAGGGGACAGGGGCGAACGGTGGACTATGGCTACACCTTC
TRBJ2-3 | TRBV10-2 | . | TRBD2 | CASGSSGSLDTQYF | TGCGCCAGCGGGTCTAGCGGGAGTCTGGATACGCAGTATTTT
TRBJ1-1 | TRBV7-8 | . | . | CASSLGQIWTNTEAFF | TGTGCCAGCAGCTTAGGACAGATATGGACGAACACTGAAGCTTTCTTT
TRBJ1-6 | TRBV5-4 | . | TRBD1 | CASSFRQGDSPLHF | TGTGCCAGCAGCTTTAGACAGGGAGATTCACCCCTCCACTTT
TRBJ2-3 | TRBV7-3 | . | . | CASSRSGTSTDTQYF | TGTGCCAGCAGCCGTAGCGGCACTAGCACAGATACGCAGTATTTT
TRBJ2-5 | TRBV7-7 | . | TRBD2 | CASSLGSAGGPQTQYF | TGTGCTAGCAGCTTAGGGTCAGCGGGAGGGCCACAGACCCAGTACTTC
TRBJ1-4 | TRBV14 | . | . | CASSRGPRPTNEKLFF | TGTGCCAGCAGCCGCGGGCCCAGGCCAACTAATGAAAAACTGTTTTTT
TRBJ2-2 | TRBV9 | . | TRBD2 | CASSVRDYRAGELFF | TGTGCCAGCAGCGTCCGGGACTACCGGGCCGGGGAGCTGTTTTTT
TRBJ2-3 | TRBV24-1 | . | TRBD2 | CATSGTSRTDTQYF | TGTGCCACCAGTGGGACTAGTCGCACAGATACGCAGTATTTT
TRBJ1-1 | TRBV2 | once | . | CASSVGANTEAFF | TGTGCCAGCAGTGTCGGAGCGAACACTGAAGCTTTCTTT
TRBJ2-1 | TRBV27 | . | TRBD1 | CASSLLPKQGARNNEQFF | TGTGCCAGCAGTCTACTACCAAAACAGGGGGCCAGGAACAATGAGCAGTTCTTC
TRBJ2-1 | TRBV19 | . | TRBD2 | CASSIDGGKAGVYNEQFF | TGTGCCAGTAGTATAGATGGGGGAAAAGCGGGAGTGTACAATGAGCAGTTCTTC
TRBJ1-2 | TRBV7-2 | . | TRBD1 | CASSPSSPGQGFGYTF | TGTGCCAGCAGCCCGTCTTCACCGGGACAGGGGTTTGGCTACACCTTC
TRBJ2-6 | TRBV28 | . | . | CASSPRAQLSLSGANVLTF | TGTGCCAGCAGTCCAAGAGCACAGCTTTCTCTTAGTGGGGCCAACGTCCTGACTTTC
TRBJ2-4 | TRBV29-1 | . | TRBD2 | CSVDRLAGADLNIQYF | TGCAGCGTTGATAGACTAGCGGGAGCGGACTTAAACATTCAGTACTTC
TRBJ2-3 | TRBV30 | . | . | CAWSFWGPKGTDTQYF | TGTGCCTGGAGTTTCTGGGGGCCTAAAGGAACAGATACGCAGTATTTT
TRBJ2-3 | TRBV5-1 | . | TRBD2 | CASSHAGGPGTDTQYF | TGCGCCAGCAGCCACGCGGGAGGGCCCGGCACAGATACGCAGTATTTT
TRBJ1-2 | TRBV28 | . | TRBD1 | CASSPPGGYGYTF | TGTGCCAGCAGTCCCCCAGGGGGCTATGGCTACACCTTC
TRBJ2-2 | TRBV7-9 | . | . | CASSPVRGNTGELFF | TGTGCCAGCAGCCCCGTAAGGGGAAACACCGGGGAGCTGTTTTTT
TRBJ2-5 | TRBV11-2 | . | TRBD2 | CASSPLAGGQETQYF | TGTGCCAGCAGCCCCTTAGCGGGAGGGCAAGAGACCCAGTACTTC
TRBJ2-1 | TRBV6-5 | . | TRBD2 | CASSQLAGNYNEQFF | TGTGCCAGCAGTCAGCTAGCGGGAAACTACAATGAGCAGTTCTTC
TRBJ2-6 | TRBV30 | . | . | CAWSVGGGMGANVLTF | TGTGCCTGGAGTGTCGGAGGGGGCATGGGGGCCAACGTCCTGACTTTC
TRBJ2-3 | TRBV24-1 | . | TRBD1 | CATRSGTGDTDTQYF | TGTGCCACCAGGAGTGGGACAGGGGACACAGATACGCAGTATTTT
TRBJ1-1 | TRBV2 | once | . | CASRGLDFFAFF | TGTGCCAGCAGGGGACTTGACTTTTTTGCTTTCTTT
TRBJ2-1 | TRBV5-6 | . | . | CASSLGTLVYNEQFF | TGTGCCAGCAGCTTGGGGACTCTGGTTTACAATGAGCAGTTCTTC
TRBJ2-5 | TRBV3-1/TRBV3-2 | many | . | CASSSSGGSETQYF | TGTGCCAGCAGCTCGTCTGGGGGGTCAGAGACCCAGTACTTC
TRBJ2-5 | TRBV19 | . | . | CASSIGGETQYF | TGTGCCAGTAGTATCGGGGGAGAGACCCAGTACTTC
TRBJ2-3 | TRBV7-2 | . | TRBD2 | CASSLEAGVIDTQYF | TGTGCCAGCAGCTTAGAGGCGGGAGTAATAGATACGCAGTATTTT
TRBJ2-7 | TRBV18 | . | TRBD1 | CASSPPIPGQGAKEQYF | TGTGCCAGCTCACCACCGATTCCGGGACAGGGGGCAAAAGAGCAGTACTTC
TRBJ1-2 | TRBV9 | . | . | CASSVGSQTGRHLGGYTF | TGTGCCAGCAGCGTAGGGAGTCAGACAGGACGTCATTTGGGCGGCTACACCTTC
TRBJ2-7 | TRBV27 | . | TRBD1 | CASKEQGEHEQYF | TGTGCCAGCAAGGAGCAGGGGGAACACGAGCAGTACTTC
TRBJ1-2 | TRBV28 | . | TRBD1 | CASSFQGARYGYTF | TGTGCCAGCAGTTTCCAGGGGGCGCGATATGGCTACACCTTC
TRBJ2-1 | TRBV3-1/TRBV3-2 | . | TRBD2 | CASSQPSGTSGRGAEQFF | TGTGCCAGCAGCCAGCCCTCCGGGACTAGCGGGAGGGGGGCTGAGCAGTTCTTC
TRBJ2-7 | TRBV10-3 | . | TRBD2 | CAISEGLAGSISYEQYF | TGTGCCATCAGTGAGGGACTAGCGGGATCGATCTCCTACGAGCAGTACTTC
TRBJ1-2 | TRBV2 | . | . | CASSGQGTYGYTF | TGTGCCAGCAGTGGTCAGGGAACCTATGGCTACACCTTC
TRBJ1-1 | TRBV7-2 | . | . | CASSLSEKNTEAFF | TGTGCCAGCAGCTTAAGCGAGAAGAACACTGAAGCTTTCTTT
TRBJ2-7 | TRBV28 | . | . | CASREREEQYF | TGTGCCAGCAGGGAAAGGGAGGAGCAGTACTTC
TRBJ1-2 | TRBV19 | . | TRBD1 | CASSGRGGRNYGYTF | TGTGCCAGTAGTGGCCGAGGGGGCCGGAACTATGGCTACACCTTC
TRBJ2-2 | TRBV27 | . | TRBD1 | CASSPGTGVNTGELFF | TGTGCCAGCAGTCCCGGGACAGGGGTGAACACCGGGGAGCTGTTTTTT
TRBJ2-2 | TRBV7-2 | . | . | CASSSIAANTGELFF | TGTGCCAGCAGCTCCATAGCGGCGAACACCGGGGAGCTGTTTTTT
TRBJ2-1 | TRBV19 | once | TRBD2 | CASSLRTRSVGEQFF | TGTGCCAGTAGTCTAAGGACTAGGAGCGTTGGTGAGCAGTTCTTC
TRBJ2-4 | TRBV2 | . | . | CASEAGLLAKNIQYF | TGTGCCAGCGAGGCGGGTCTCCTAGCCAAAAACATTCAGTACTTC
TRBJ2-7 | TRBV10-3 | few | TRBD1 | CAISDPGQGAYEQYF | TGTGCCATCAGTGACCCGGGACAGGGGGCCTACGAGCAGTACTTC
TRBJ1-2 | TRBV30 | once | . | CAWSGDTYGYTF | TGTGCCTGGAGTGGCGACACCTATGGCTACACCTTC
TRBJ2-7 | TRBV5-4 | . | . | CASSLDLRDSSYEQYF | TGTGCCAGCAGCTTGGATCTGCGGGATAGCTCCTACGAGCAGTACTTC
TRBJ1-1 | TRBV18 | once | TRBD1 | CASRQGVSPNTEAFF | TGTGCCAGTCGACAGGGAGTGTCACCGAACACTGAAGCTTTCTTT
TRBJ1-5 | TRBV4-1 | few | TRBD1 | CASSQTGVPSNQPQHF | TGCGCCAGCAGCCAAACAGGGGTTCCTAGCAATCAGCCCCAGCATTTT